This T cell receptor beta chain was observed in a study of T-cell reconstitution after alpha-beta-depleted transplantation in children. This clonotype was seen more than once but under ten times. Its antigen is undetermined. Study-wide results and caveats: A year post-transplant, T-cell counts and diversity derived mostly from newly produced T cells. At day 60, the high TCRbeta diversity found in some patients originated from recipient T cells and thymic progenitors that had survived.

As it was prepared, the TCRbeta library received unique molecular identifiers. Each CDR3 protein gets one entry after TCRdb re-called the PCR reads with MiXCR. This sample has about 260,000 distinct CDR3 sequences; 6.5% to 10% occur once, and the top ten carry 6% to 7%. The V and J ends lost 6 bases and 3 bases, in that order; junction bases with no gene match: 8. This CDR3 contains 15 residues. Germline values: CDR1 MNHNS, CDR2 SASEGT. The input for sequencing was PBMCs, mostly from graft donor cells, taken 180 days after TCRalphabeta/CD19-depleted stem cell transplant. V is TRBV6-1 and J is TRBJ2-7; 10 positions match TRBD2. This TCR was recovered from a male patient between 10 and 17 years old who had a stem cell transplant for acute lymphoblastic leukemia, so the T cells may come from the graft donor. The CDR3 sequence is CASSRSGRSFYEQYF. The CDR3 DNA is TGTGCCAGCAGCCGTAGCGGGAGGTCCTTCTACGAGCAGTACTTC.